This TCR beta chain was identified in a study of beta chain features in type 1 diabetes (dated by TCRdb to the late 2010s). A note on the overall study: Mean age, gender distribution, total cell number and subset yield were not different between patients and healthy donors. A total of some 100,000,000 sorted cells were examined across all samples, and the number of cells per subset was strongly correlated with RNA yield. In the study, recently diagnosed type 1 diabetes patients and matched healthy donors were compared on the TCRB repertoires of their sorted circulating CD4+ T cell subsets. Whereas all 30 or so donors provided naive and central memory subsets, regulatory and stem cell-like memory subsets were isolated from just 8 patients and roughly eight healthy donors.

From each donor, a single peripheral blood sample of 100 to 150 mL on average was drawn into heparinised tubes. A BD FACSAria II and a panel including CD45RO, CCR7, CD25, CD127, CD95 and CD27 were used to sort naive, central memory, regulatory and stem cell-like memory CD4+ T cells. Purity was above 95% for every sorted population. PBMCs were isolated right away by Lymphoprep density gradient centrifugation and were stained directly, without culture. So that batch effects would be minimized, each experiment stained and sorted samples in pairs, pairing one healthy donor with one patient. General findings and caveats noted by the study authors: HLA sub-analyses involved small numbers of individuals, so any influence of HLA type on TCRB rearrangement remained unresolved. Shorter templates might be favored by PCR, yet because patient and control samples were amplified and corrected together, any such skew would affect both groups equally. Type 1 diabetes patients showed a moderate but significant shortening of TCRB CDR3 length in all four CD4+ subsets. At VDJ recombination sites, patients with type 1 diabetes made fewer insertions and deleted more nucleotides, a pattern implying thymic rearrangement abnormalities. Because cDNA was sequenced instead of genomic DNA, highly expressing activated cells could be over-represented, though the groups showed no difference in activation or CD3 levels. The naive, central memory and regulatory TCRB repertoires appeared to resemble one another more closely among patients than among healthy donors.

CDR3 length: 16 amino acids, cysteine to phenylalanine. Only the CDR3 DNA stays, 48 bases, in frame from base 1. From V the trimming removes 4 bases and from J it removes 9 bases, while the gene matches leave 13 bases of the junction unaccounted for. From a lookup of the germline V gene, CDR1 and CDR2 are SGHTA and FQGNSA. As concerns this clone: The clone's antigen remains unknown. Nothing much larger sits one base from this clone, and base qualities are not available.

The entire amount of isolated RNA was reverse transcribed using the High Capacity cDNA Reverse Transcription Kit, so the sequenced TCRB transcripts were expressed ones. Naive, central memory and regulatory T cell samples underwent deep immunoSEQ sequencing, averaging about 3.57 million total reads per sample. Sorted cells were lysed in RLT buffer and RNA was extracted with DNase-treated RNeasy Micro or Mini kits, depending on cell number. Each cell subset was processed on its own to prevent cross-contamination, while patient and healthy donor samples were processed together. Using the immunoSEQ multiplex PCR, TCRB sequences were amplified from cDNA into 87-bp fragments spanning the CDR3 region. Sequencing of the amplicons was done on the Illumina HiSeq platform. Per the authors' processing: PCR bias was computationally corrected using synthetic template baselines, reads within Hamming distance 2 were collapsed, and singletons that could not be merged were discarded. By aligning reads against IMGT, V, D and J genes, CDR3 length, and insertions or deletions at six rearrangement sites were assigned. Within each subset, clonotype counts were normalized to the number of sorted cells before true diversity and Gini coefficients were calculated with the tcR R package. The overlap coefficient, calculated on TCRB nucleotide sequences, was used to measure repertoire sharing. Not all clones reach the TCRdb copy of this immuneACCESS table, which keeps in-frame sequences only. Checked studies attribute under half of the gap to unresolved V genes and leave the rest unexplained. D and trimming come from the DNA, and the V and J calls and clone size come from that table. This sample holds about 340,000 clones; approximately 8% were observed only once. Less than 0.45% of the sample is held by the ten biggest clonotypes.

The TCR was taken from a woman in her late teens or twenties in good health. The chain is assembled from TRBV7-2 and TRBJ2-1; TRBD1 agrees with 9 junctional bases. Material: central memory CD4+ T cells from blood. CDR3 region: CASSSAGQGVSSEQFF. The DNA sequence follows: TGTGCCAGCAGCTCGGCGGGACAGGGTGTTTCTAGTGAGCAGTTCTTC.